These 31 T cell receptor beta chains share one sample of origin, sequenced in a study of blood T cell repertoires in COVID-19. Some clones are missing from TCRdb's copy, which holds only in-frame ones; the method was immunoSEQ multiplex PCR. The sample lists under 60,000 clones, roughly 88% occurring once. The sample taken for sequencing was peripheral blood. The source of these receptors is a human donor with active COVID-19. The donor label of this sample is uncertain.

The chain couples TRBV3-1 (or the pseudogene TRBV3-2) to TRBJ2-7, with D possibly being TRBD1 (6 bases). Deletions cut 5 bases from V and 0 bases from J, with 11 bases between. CDR1 is LGHDT, CDR2 YNNKEL, per germline (reference sequence). This CDR3 is built from 14 residues. The CDR3 is CASSKGHSSYEQYF. The CDR3 DNA follows: TGTGCCAGCAGCAAGGGACACAGCTCCTACGAGCAGTACTTC.

The chain carries TRBV7-2 and TRBJ2-1; 14 bases line up with TRBD2. V trimming: 1 base; J trimming: 7 bases; junction bases outside the gene matches: 3. CDR3 length: 16 residues. Looked up from germline, CDR1 is SGHTA and CDR2 is FQGNSA. The CDR3: CASSLGWTSGRNEQFF. CDR3 sequence (DNA): TGTGCCAGCAGCTTAGGGTGGACTAGCGGGAGGAATGAGCAGTTCTTC.

This clone was seen only a few times. The chain has TRBV6-5 and TRBJ2-3; 7 nucleotides agree with TRBD2. CDR3 size: 15 residues. With 6 bases clipped from V and 0 bases from J, the junction kept 6 bases outside the gene matches. Germline V gene sequence: CDR1 MNHEY, CDR2 SVGAGI. This chain's CDR3 is CASRSWRGSTDTQYF. The CDR3 region has the DNA TGTGCCAGCAGATCGTGGCGGGGGAGCACAGATACGCAGTATTTT.

The chain links TRBV30 to TRBJ1-6; TRBD1 is a possible D gene (6 bases). The germline CDR1 and CDR2 sequences are GTSNPN and SVGIG (reference sequence). The length of the CDR3 is 14 residues. Trimming left V 4 bases short and J 9 bases short, with 16 bases between. Written as DNA, the CDR3 is TGTGCCTGGACGCTAAAGGGGGTTGGTTCACCCCTCCACTTT. Its protein is CAWTLKGVGSPLHF.

V gene TRBV5-1 combines with J gene TRBJ1-3; a weak D match, TRBD1 (5 bases). Germline-derived CDR1 and CDR2 are SGHRS and YFSETQ. This CDR3 region has 14 residues. V was shortened by 4 bases and J by 3 bases, with 11 bases between the two germline ends. In DNA, the CDR3 is TGCGCCAGCAGCCCCCAGGGTGATGGAAACACCATATATTTT. Translated, it gives CASSPQGDGNTIYF.

The chain combines TRBV5-1 with TRBJ2-2; D may be TRBD1 (6 bases). The germline CDR1 and CDR2 sequences are SGHRS and YFSETQ. The V and J ends lost 0 bases and 6 bases respectively, with 21 bases between them. The CDR3 spans 18 residues. The CDR3 sequence: CASSLGPRGLGVSGELFF. Written as DNA, the CDR3 is TGCGCCAGCAGCTTGGGCCCCAGGGGTCTCGGCGTATCCGGGGAGCTGTTTTTT.

This clone has just a few counts. This rearrangement joins TRBV7-9 to TRBJ1-5, with D unresolved. The CDR3 runs 15 residues. Germline assignment: CDR1 SEHNR and CDR2 FQNEAQ (reference sequence). Trimming removed 5 bases from V and 3 bases from J, with 14 bases in between. CDR3 DNA sequence: TGTGCCAGCAGCCCCGGAGGGCGGGACAATCAGCCCCAGCATTTT. It is translated as CASSPGGRDNQPQHF.

The V gene is TRBV9, the J gene TRBJ2-7, with D possibly being TRBD2 (6 bases). V lost 4 bases and J 0 bases, leaving 14 bases between the germline ends. Per the germline V gene, CDR1 is SGDLS and CDR2 is YYNGEE. This CDR3 region has 15 residues. The CDR3 is CASSSGGASSYEQYF. DNA for the CDR3: TGTGCCAGCAGCTCCGGAGGGGCCTCCTCCTACGAGCAGTACTTC.

The genes are TRBV18 and TRBJ1-1; TRBD1 aligns across 7 bases. The CDR3 is 14 amino acids. Germline-derived CDR1 and CDR2 are KGHSH and LQKENI. Germline trimming cut 5 bases from V and 4 bases from J; bases unmatched to any gene: 7. The CDR3 reads CASSAQGEVTEAFF. The CDR3 nucleotides read TGTGCCAGCTCAGCTCAGGGGGAGGTCACTGAAGCTTTCTTT.

The rearrangement uses TRBV19 and TRBJ1-5; a possible D gene is TRBD1 (6 bases). V was clipped by 4 bases and J by 0 bases, with 19 bases between them. Germline loops: CDR1 LNHDA, CDR2 SQIVND (reference sequence). The CDR3 loop spans 18 amino acids. The CDR3 bases are TGTGCCAGTAGTACTCGGACAGATCAACCAAATAGCAATCAGCCCCAGCATTTT. Protein sequence: CASSTRTDQPNSNQPQHF.

The rearrangement joins TRBV2 to TRBJ2-1, with TRBD2 matching over 10 bases. This CDR3 has 15 residues. V lost 7 bases and J lost 8; bases outside the gene matches: 11. Germline-derived CDR1 and CDR2 are SNHLY and FYNNEI. The CDR3 reads CASKVLAGGADEQFF. The CDR3 DNA is TGTGCCAGCAAGGTTTTAGCGGGGGGCGCTGATGAGCAGTTCTTC.

This chain links TRBV3-1 (or the pseudogene TRBV3-2) with TRBJ2-3; 7 nucleotides align to TRBD1. Germline V gives CDR1 LGHDT, CDR2 YNNKEL (reference sequence). Losses at the gene ends were 3 bases for V and 0 bases for J; bases not matched to a gene: 12. CDR3 length equals 18 residues. Written as DNA, the CDR3 is TGTGCCAGCAGCCACATTAGTAGGGGGCAAAGAAGCACAGATACGCAGTATTTT. Translated: CASSHISRGQRSTDTQYF.

The J gene is TRBJ2-3, the V gene TRBV11-2; 9 bases fit TRBD2. J lost 1 base, V lost 1 base, and 6 bases had no gene match. The CDR3 extends over 17 amino acids. Germline V gene sequence: CDR1 SGHAT, CDR2 FQNNGV. The CDR3 DNA sequence: TGTGCCAGCAGCTTAGTGCGGGCGGGGGGGCGCACAGATACGCAGTATTTT. It is translated as CASSLVRAGGRTDTQYF.

The chain has TRBV5-8 and TRBJ2-7, with 9 bases aligning to TRBD2. CDR3 length: 15 residues. The ends lost 0 bases at V and 2 bases at J; junction bases unmatched: 3. CDR1 and CDR2 (germline): SGHTS, YDEGEE. CDR3: CASSLGLAGPYEQYF. CDR3 nucleotide sequence: TGTGCCAGCAGCTTGGGTCTAGCGGGACCCTACGAGCAGTACTTC.

The chain recombines TRBV7-8 with TRBJ1-1; tentatively, D is TRBD1 (5 bases). Trimming cost V 4 bases and J 2 bases, with 14 bases left between them. The germline gives CDR1 SGHVS, CDR2 FQNEAQ. The CDR3 has 15 amino acids. The CDR3, as DNA: TGTGCCAGCAGCTCCAGAGCAAGGGGCAACACTGAAGCTTTCTTT. It specifies CASSSRARGNTEAFF.

The chain recombines TRBV5-4 with TRBJ2-3; TRBD2 matches 7 bases. In germline, CDR1 is SGHNT, CDR2 YYREEE (reference sequence). V shed 0 bases, J shed 2 bases, and the junction held 15 bases outside the gene matches. This CDR3 comprises 19 residues. The CDR3 spells CASSLGAGSSGMITDTQYF. The CDR3, as DNA: TGTGCCAGCAGCTTGGGGGCCGGGTCCAGCGGGATGATCACAGATACGCAGTATTTT.

The chain links TRBV6-2 or TRBV6-3 to TRBJ1-5; D is unclear. Germline CDR1 is MNHEY and CDR2 is SVGEGT. CDR3 size: 18 residues. The V end was cut by 5 bases, the J end by 0 bases, with 20 bases between. In nucleotides, the CDR3 is TGTGCCAGCAGTCAGCTGGAGTGGCAGCTGGGTAGCAATCAGCCCCAGCATTTT. Translation: CASSQLEWQLGSNQPQHF.

This chain joins TRBV29-1 and TRBJ2-2; D may be TRBD1 or TRBD2 (6 bases each). Germline V gives CDR1 SQVTM, CDR2 ANQGSEA. This CDR3 region has 12 residues. V lost 7 bases to trimming and J lost 2 bases, with 8 bases between them. As DNA, the CDR3 is TGCAGCGGGGGGGCCAACACCGGGGAGCTGTTTTTT. It yields the protein CSGGANTGELFF.

The CDR3, as DNA: TGTGCCAGCAGCCTACGACAGGGGGCGGGTCAAGAGACCCAGTACTTC. Residues: CASSLRQGAGQETQYF. The V call is TRBV14, the J call TRBJ2-5, with 10 bases fitting TRBD1. The ends lost 4 bases at V and 2 bases at J; junction bases unmatched: 7. CDR1 is SGHDN and CDR2 is FVKESK in the germline V gene. The CDR3 has 16 amino acids.

V is TRBV19 and J is TRBJ2-1, with D hard to call. There are 12 residues in the CDR3. The V end was cut by 5 bases, the J end by 4 bases, with 6 bases between. Germline-derived CDR1 and CDR2 are LNHDA and SQIVND (reference sequence). The CDR3 DNA reads as TGTGCCAGTAGTGCCCGGTACAATGAGCAGTTCTTC. This gives the protein CASSARYNEQFF.

This chain uses TRBV3-1 (or the pseudogene TRBV3-2) with TRBJ2-2; TRBD2 matches at 12 bases. V was clipped by 0 bases and J by 6 bases; unmatched bases: 14. This CDR3 comprises 20 residues. CDR1 and CDR2 from the germline V gene are LGHDT and YNNKEL (reference sequence). Written as DNA, the CDR3 is TGTGCCAGCAGCCAAGATCGACTAGCGGGAGTAAGAAGGGGAGCCGGGGAGCTGTTTTTT. Translated: CASSQDRLAGVRRGAGELFF.

The rearrangement links TRBV2 to TRBJ1-2; D not certain. This CDR3 is 15 amino acids long. CDR1 and CDR2 from the germline V gene are SNHLY and FYNNEI. V lost 5 bases to trimming and J lost 7 bases, with 20 bases between them. The CDR3 loop is CASSTEDGGWSGYTF. The CDR3 DNA reads TGTGCCAGCAGTACCGAGGACGGAGGATGGAGTGGCTACACCTTC.

This rearrangement joins TRBV12-3 or TRBV12-4 to TRBJ1-2; D call uncertain. Trimming cost V 2 bases and J 4 bases, with 8 bases left between them. CDR3 size: 13 residues. CDR3 bases: TGTGCCAGCAGTTTACGGGGAGGCTATGGCTACACCTTC. It is translated as CASSLRGGYGYTF.

The gene calls are TRBV7-8 and TRBJ1-4; D is unclear. Germline values: CDR1 SGHVS, CDR2 FQNEAQ. The CDR3 sequence is 13 residues long. V lost 5 bases, J lost 11 bases, and 15 bases lay in between. DNA for the CDR3: TGTGCCAGCAGCCGTGACAAAGGAGGGAAACTGTTTTTT. Amino acid sequence: CASSRDKGGKLFF.

The chain employs TRBV4-3 and TRBJ1-1; TRBD1 is a possible D gene (5 bases). The V gene's germline CDR1 is LGHNA and CDR2 YSLEER. Trimming took 3 bases from V and 3 from J, leaving 8 bases between them. The CDR3 spans 13 residues. The DNA for the CDR3 is TGCGCCAGCAGCCATCGGGGGGACACTGAAGCTTTCTTT. Translation gives CASSHRGDTEAFF.

The chain uses TRBV3-1 (or the pseudogene TRBV3-2) and TRBJ2-1; 7 bases agree with TRBD2. Looked up from germline, CDR1 is LGHDT and CDR2 is YNNKEL (reference sequence). The junction had 7 bases not matched to a gene; V was cut back by 6 bases and J by 8 bases. The CDR3 spans 13 residues. Here the CDR3 reads CASRCGSRDEQFF. In DNA, the CDR3 is TGTGCCAGCAGATGCGGGAGTAGGGATGAGCAGTTCTTC.

This clone has more than one count but fewer than ten. The chain couples TRBV7-9 to TRBJ1-1; D possibly corresponds to TRBD1 (6 bases). Looked up from germline, CDR1 is SEHNR and CDR2 is FQNEAQ (reference sequence). CDR3 length equals 13 residues. Between the trimmed V and J ends, which lost 5 bases and 5 bases, there was a span of 12 bases. CDR3 residues: CASSGTKGTEAFF. The CDR3 nucleotides read TGTGCCAGCAGCGGGACAAAGGGGACTGAAGCTTTCTTT.

The rearrangement uses TRBV2 and TRBJ2-4; 10 bases map to TRBD2. Germline CDR1 is SNHLY and CDR2 is FYNNEI. V dropped 0 bases and J dropped 9; count of bases not matched to a gene: 5. The CDR3 totals 15 residues. CDR3 sequence (DNA): TGTGCCAGCAGTGAAGCGGCTAGCGGGGGAGTCATTCAGTACTTC. Protein product: CASSEAASGGVIQYF.

This clone occurred once. J is TRBJ1-4 and V is TRBV19; 8 bases agree with TRBD1. Unmatched junction bases numbered 5, after V lost 3 bases and J lost 8 bases. CDR3 length equals 14 residues. Germline-derived CDR1 and CDR2 are LNHDA and SQIVND (reference sequence). The chain's CDR3 is CASSIQGAGEKLFF. In DNA, the CDR3 is TGTGCCAGTAGTATCCAGGGGGCTGGAGAAAAACTGTTTTTT.

The chain recombines TRBV28 with TRBJ2-7, with 7 bases identical to TRBD2. Unmatched junction bases numbered 4, after V lost 8 bases and J lost 0 bases. This CDR3 is 13 amino acids long. CDR1 is MDHEN, CDR2 SYDVKM, per germline. The CDR3 reads CASGGGFSYEQYF. The CDR3 DNA reads TGTGCCAGCGGGGGAGGGTTCTCCTACGAGCAGTACTTC.

The chain recombines TRBV18 with TRBJ2-7; TRBD1 matches at 8 bases. With V trimmed by 3 bases and J by 6 bases, 4 bases remained unmatched. CDR1 KGHSH and CDR2 LQKENI come from the germline V gene. This CDR3 has 13 residues. CDR3 sequence reads: CASSPLDRGEQYF. The CDR3 DNA follows: TGTGCCAGCTCACCCTTAGACAGGGGCGAGCAGTACTTC.